This is a list of T cell receptor beta chains from one sample in a study of blood T cell repertoires in COVID-19. Libraries were prepared by immunoSEQ multiplex PCR; TCRdb keeps only in-frame clonotypes and omits some of them. This table holds about 270,000 clones, approximately 89% found once. Input material: PBMCs or T cells enriched from blood (not recorded which). Receptors were obtained from a man aged 35-49 years who had been exposed to COVID-19. Each CDR3 is given with its conserved first and last residue. The D gene is left open where the match is weak. Clone size is stated in some rows and not others, as once, few, many or a class when expanded.

>NA|TRBD2|TRBV3-1/TRBV3-2|TRBJ2-3|19
TGTGCCAGCAGCCAAGGGGGACTAGCGGGACGCGTCCGTGCAGATACGCAGTATTTT
CASSQGGLAGRVRADTQYF
>NA|NA|TRBV11-3|TRBJ2-3|15
TGTGCCAGCAGCCCCCGAAAGCGGGCCACAGATACGCAGTATTTT
CASSPRKRATDTQYF
>NA|TRBD2|TRBV9|TRBJ2-1|15
TGTGCCAGCAGCGTAGACCTTGCGGGAGGGAATGAGCAGTTCTTC
CASSVDLAGGNEQFF
>few|TRBD1|TRBV7-2|TRBJ1-6|14
TGTGCCAGCATCCGGGACAGGGGTTATTCACCCCTCCACTTT
CASIRDRGYSPLHF
>NA|NA|TRBV30|TRBJ1-2|12
TGTGCCTGGAGTGCCCAATCCGGGGGCTACACCTTC
CAWSAQSGGYTF
>NA|NA|TRBV28|TRBJ2-7|13
TGTGCCAGCAGTTTAGGTCGAGAAAACGAGCAGTACTTC
CASSLGRENEQYF
>NA|NA|TRBV6-1|TRBJ1-1|14
TGTGCCAGCAGTGAAGTTAGAGGTGACACTGAAGCTTTCTTT
CASSEVRGDTEAFF
>NA|TRBD1|TRBV5-6|TRBJ1-4|14
TGTGCCAGCAGCTCAGGGGGACAGTATGAAAAACTGTTTTTT
CASSSGGQYEKLFF
>NA|NA|TRBV24-1|TRBJ2-2|15
TGTGCCACCAGTACAGGGACACAAAACACCGGGGAGCTGTTTTTT
CATSTGTQNTGELFF
>once|NA|TRBV5-1|TRBJ1-1|13
TGCGCCAGCAGCGGCGACTGGAACACTGAAGCTTTCTTT
CASSGDWNTEAFF
>NA|NA|TRBV14|TRBJ2-1|12
TGTGCCAGCAGCCAAGATAACGGTGAGCAGTTCTTC
CASSQDNGEQFF
>NA|TRBD1|TRBV6-5|TRBJ2-3|14
TGTGCCAGCAGGTGGGACAGGGGCACAGATACGCAGTATTTT
CASRWDRGTDTQYF
>NA|TRBD1|TRBV7-2|TRBJ1-3|15
TGTGCCAGCAGCTTGGGACAGGGATCTGGAAACACCATATATTTT
CASSLGQGSGNTIYF
>NA|TRBD2|TRBV19|TRBJ2-7|16
TGTGCCAGTAGTATGGGAACTAGCGGGGACTCCTACGAGCAGTACTTC
CASSMGTSGDSYEQYF
>NA|TRBD1|TRBV2|TRBJ1-5|15
TGTGCCAGCACCGGGACAGGGGGCTTCAATCAGCCCCAGCATTTT
CASTGTGGFNQPQHF
>NA|NA|TRBV6-5|TRBJ1-3|14
TGTGCCGGCAGACCCACAGGGTCTGGAAACACCATATATTTT
CAGRPTGSGNTIYF
>NA|TRBD1|TRBV29-1|TRBJ1-1|14
TGCAGCGTTGAAGTCGCAGGGGGGAAGACTGAAGCTTTCTTT
CSVEVAGGKTEAFF
>few|NA|TRBV15|TRBJ1-4|14
TGTGCCACCAGCAGAGGGACGGGGGATGAAAAACTGTTTTTT
CATSRGTGDEKLFF
>NA|NA|TRBV7-3|TRBJ2-7|14
TGTGCCAGCAGCCAGACAGGCCACTCCTACGAGCAGTACTTC
CASSQTGHSYEQYF
>NA|NA|TRBV3-1/TRBV3-2|TRBJ2-2|12
TGTGCCAGCTGGGGCGACACCGGGGAGCTGTTTTTT
CASWGDTGELFF
>NA|NA|TRBV6-1|TRBJ1-5|15
TGTGCCAGCAGTGAAGGGGGAGGGTATAATCAGCCCCAGCATTTT
CASSEGGGYNQPQHF
>NA|NA|TRBV7-2|TRBJ2-7|16
TGTGCCAGCAGCTTTAATCAGCAGGGTTCTGGCGTGGAGCAGTACTTC
CASSFNQQGSGVEQYF
>NA|TRBD1|TRBV9|TRBJ1-2|16
TGTGCCAGCAGCGTAGCCTACGGACAGGGAAACTATGGCTACACCTTC
CASSVAYGQGNYGYTF
>NA|NA|TRBV29-1|TRBJ1-2|12
TGCAGCGTTGAGATCGGGGGGAAGGGCTACACCTTC
CSVEIGGKGYTF
>NA|NA|TRBV30|TRBJ2-5|13
TGTGCCTGGAGGCGGGATTTCCAAGAGACCCAGTACTTC
CAWRRDFQETQYF
>NA|TRBD1|TRBV3-1/TRBV3-2|TRBJ1-2|14
TGTGCCAGCAGGGACACAGGGGGCGATGAGGGCTACACCTTC
CASRDTGGDEGYTF